This T cell receptor (beta chain) is from a study of cytomegalovirus exposure and HLA in healthy donors. Study-level results: The study recorded 160 or so TCR beta chains that were cytomegalovirus-associated.

As for this clone: The antigen remains undetermined.

Libraries were prepared by immunoSEQ multiplex PCR; TCRdb keeps only in-frame clonotypes and omits some of them. Among approximately 260,000 clones listed, approximately 83% were seen once. The TCR sequence derives from a woman aged 18-29 years in good health and CMV-seronegative. Specimen: PBMCs.

Written as DNA, the CDR3 is TGTGCCAGCAGCTTAGGGACAGGTTTACGGGAGCAGTACTTC. Amino acid sequence: CASSLGTGLREQYF. This chain connects TRBV5-6 to TRBJ2-7; 8 nucleotides align to TRBD1. Germline V gene lookup returns CDR1 SGHDT and CDR2 YYEEEE. The CDR3 is made up of 14 amino acids. The junction had 8 bases not matched to a gene; V was cut back by 2 bases and J by 7 bases.